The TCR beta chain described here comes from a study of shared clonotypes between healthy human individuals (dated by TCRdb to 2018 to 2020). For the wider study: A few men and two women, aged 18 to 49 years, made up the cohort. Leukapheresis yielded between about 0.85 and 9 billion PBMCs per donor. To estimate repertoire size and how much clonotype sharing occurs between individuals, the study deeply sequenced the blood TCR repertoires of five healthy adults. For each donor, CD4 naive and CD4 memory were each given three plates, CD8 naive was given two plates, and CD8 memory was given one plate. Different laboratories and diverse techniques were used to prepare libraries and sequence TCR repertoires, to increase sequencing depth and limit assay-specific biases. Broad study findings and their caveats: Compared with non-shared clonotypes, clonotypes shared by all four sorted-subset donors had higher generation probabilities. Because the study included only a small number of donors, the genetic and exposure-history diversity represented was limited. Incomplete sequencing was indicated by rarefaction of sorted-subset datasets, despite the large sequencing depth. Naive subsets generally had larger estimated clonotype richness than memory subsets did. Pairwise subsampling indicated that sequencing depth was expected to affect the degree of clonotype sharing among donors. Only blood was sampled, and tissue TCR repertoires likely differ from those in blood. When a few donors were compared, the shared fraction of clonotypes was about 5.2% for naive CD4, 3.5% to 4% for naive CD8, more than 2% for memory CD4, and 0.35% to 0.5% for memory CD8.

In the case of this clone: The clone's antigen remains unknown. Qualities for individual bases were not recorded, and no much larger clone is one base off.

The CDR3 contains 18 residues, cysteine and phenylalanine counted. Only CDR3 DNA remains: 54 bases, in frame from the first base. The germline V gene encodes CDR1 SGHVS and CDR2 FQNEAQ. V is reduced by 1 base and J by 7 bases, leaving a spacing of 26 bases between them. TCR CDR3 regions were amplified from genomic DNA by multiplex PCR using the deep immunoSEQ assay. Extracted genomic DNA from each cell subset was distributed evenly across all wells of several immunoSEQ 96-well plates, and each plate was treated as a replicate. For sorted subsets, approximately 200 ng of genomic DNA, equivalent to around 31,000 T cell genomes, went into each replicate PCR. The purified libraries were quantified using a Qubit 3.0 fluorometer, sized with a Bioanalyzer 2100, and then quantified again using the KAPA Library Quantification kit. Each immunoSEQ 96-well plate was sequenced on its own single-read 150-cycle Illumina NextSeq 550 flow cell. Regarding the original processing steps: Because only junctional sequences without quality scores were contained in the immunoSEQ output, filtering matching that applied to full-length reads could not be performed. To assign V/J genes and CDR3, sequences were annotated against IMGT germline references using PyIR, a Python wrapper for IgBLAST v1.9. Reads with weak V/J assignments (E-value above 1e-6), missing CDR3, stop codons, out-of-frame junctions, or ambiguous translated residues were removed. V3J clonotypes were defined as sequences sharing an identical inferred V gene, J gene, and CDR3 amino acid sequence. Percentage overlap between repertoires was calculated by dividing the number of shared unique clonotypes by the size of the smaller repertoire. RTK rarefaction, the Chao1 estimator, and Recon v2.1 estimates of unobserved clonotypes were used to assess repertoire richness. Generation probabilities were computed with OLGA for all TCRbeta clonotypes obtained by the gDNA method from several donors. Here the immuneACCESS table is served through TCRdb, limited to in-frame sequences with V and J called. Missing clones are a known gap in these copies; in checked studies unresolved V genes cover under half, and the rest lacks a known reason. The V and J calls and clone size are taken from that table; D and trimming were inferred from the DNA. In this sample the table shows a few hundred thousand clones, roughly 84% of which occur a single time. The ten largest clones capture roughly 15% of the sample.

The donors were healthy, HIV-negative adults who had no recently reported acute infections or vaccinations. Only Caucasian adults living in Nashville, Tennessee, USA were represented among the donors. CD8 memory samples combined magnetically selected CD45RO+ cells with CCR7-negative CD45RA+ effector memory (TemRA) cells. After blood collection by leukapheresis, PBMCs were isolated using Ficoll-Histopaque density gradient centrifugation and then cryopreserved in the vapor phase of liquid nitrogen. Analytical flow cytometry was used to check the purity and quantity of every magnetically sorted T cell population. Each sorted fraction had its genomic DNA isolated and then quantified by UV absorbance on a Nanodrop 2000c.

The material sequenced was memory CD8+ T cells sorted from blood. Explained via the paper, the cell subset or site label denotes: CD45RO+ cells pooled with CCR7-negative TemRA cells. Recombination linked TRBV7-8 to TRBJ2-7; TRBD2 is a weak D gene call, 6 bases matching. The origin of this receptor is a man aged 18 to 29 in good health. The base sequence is TGTGCCAGCAGCTTAGGACTCTTGGCGGGGCCGCTCCTACGGGAGCAGTACTTC. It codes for CASSLGLLAGPLLREQYF.